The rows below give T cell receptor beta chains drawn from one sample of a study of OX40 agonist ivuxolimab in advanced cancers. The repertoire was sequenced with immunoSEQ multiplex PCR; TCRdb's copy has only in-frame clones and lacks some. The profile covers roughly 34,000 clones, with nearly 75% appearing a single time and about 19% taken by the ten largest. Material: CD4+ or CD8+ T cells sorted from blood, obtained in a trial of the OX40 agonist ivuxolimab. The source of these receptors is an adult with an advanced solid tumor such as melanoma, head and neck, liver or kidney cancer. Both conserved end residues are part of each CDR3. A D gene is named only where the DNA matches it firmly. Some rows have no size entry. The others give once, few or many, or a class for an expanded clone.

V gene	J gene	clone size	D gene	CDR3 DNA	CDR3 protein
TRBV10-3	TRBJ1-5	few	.	TGTGCCATCAGTGGACAGGACAATCAGCCCCAGCATTTT	CAISGQDNQPQHF
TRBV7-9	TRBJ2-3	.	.	TGTGCCAGCAGCCCGGGGGACTTAATCACAGATACGCAGTATTTT	CASSPGDLITDTQYF
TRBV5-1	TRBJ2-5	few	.	TGCGCCAGCAGCTTGGTAGAGACCCAGTACTTC	CASSLVETQYF
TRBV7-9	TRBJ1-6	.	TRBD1	TGTGCCAGCAGCTTCGGACAGGGTAGCAATTCACCCCTCCACTTT	CASSFGQGSNSPLHF
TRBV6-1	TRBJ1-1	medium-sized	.	TGTGCCAGCACCAGACTTACTGAAGCTTTCTTT	CASTRLTEAFF
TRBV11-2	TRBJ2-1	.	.	TGTGCCAGCAGCTTAGCCTTGACAGCTTACAATGAGCAGTTCTTC	CASSLALTAYNEQFF
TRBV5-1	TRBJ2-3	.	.	TGCGCCAGCAGCTTGGAGGCCCGACAAGATACGCAGTATTTT	CASSLEARQDTQYF
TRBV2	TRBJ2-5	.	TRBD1	TGTGCCAGCAGTCCCGGGACAGGGTCGCAAGAGACCCAGTACTTC	CASSPGTGSQETQYF
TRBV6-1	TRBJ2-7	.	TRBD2	TGTGCCAGCAGTGATACGGGGGGTCCCTACGAGCAGTACTTC	CASSDTGGPYEQYF
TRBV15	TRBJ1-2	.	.	TGTGCCACCAGCCCGACTGGCTATGGCTACACCTTC	CATSPTGYGYTF
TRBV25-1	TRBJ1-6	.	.	TGTGCCAGCAACTCCTTCAAAGGTCAGGGTGGTAATTCACCCCTCCACTTT	CASNSFKGQGGNSPLHF
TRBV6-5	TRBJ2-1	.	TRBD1	TGTGCCAGCAGTTACTCGGGACAGCTACTCGTCTTC	CASSYSGQLLVF
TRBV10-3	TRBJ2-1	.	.	TGTGCCATCAGACGAGGGGGGGCAAGAAATGAGCAGTTCTTC	CAIRRGGARNEQFF
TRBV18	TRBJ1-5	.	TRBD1	TGTGCCAGCTCACCACCTGGGAGAGGGGGCCGGCGCAATCAGCCCCAGCATTTT	CASSPPGRGGRRNQPQHF
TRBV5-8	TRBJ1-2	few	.	TGTGCCAGCAGCTTGGAGCCAGCTAACTATGGCTACACCTTC	CASSLEPANYGYTF
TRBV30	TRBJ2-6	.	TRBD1	TGTGCCTGGAGTGTACGTCAGGGGGCGTTCGGGGCCAACGTCCTGACTTTC	CAWSVRQGAFGANVLTF
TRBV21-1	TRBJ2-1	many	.	TGTGCCAGCAGCACCACAGGGGGTGAGCAGTTCTTC	CASSTTGGEQFF
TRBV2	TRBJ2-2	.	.	TGTGCCAGCAGTGAGGGGCTCCAAAGCGGGGAGCTGTTTTTT	CASSEGLQSGELFF
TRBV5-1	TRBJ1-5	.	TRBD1	TGCGCCAGCAGCTTGGGTGGACAGGGGGCAAGTCAGCCCCAGCATTTT	CASSLGGQGASQPQHF
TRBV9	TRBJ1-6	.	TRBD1	TGTGCCAGCAGCGTAGGGGACAGAAATTCACCCCTCCACTTT	CASSVGDRNSPLHF
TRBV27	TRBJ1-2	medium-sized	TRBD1	TGTGCCAGCAGTTATCGACAGGGCTCGTATGGCTACACCTTC	CASSYRQGSYGYTF
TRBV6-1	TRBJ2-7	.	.	TGTGCCAGCAGTGAAGTGGCAGGGGGGAACTACGAGCAGTACTTC	CASSEVAGGNYEQYF
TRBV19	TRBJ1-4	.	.	TGTGCCAGTAGTATCGGCCGGGGGCTCAAAAATGAAAAACTGTTTTTT	CASSIGRGLKNEKLFF
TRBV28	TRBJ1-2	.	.	TGTGCCAGCAGTCCGGTCCAGGACAACTATGGCTACACCTTC	CASSPVQDNYGYTF
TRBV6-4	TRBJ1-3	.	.	TGTGCCAGCATGCGAAATGGACGCTCGAGCTCTGGAAACACCATATATTTT	CASMRNGRSSSGNTIYF
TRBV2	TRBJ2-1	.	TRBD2	TGTGCCAGCAAGCGGACTAGCGGGGGGGACAGTGAGCAGTTCTTC	CASKRTSGGDSEQFF